This T cell receptor beta chain comes out of a study of T cell repertoires in cytomegalovirus infection. Trimming removed 0 bases at V and 0 bases at J, with 9 bases between. Germline values: CDR1 SGHVS, CDR2 FNYEAQ. This CDR3 has 16 amino acids. Note on this clonotype: Its antigen remains unidentified.

TCRdb re-called the reads through MiXCR, storing one row per CDR3 protein. The table records around 490,000 distinct CDR3 sequences, around 27% of them present only once. Findings and limits, study-wide: Cumulative public TCR beta family frequency identified carriers of CMV plus the relevant HLA.

This chain links TRBV7-6 with TRBJ1-3, with D uncertain. The receptor comes from a human donor in good health (CMV status not recorded). Some clones in this sample may be carry-over from other donors' samples. Sequencing input: PBMCs. CDR3 region: CASSLATDHSGNTIYF. CDR3 DNA sequence: TGTGCCAGCAGCTTAGCTACGGACCACTCTGGAAACACCATATATTTT. Based on the CDR3 plus reference TRBV7-6 and TRBJ1-3, the full variable domain is GAGVSQSPRYKVTKRGQDVALRCDPISGHVSLYWYRQALGQGPEFLTYFNYEAQQDKSGLPNDRFSAERPEGSISTLTIQRTEQRDSAMYRCASSLATDHSGNTIYFGEGSWLTVV.